This T cell receptor beta chain was captured by sequencing in a study of read filtering for tumor transcriptome and immune sequencing. Study at large: Revised staging placed eight or nine patients in R-ISS I, 15 to 20 in II, 6 or 7 in III. RNA-seq yielded only roughly 85 to 1,400 TCR reads, IR-seq about 3.5 to 10.27 million.

Note on this clonotype: Antigen: not known. Because it lacks the conserved phenylalanine or tryptophan at the end, this CDR3 is likely a read error.

Study-level points and caveats: The CD138-negative fraction was mixed bone marrow immune cells, not pure T cells.

From about 400 ng of RNA, a library with molecular barcoded alpha/delta and beta/gamma adaptors was made. TCRdb ran MiXCR on the reads and lists one entry per CDR3 protein. The top ten hold 80% of the sample, which has 13,000 to 15,000 distinct CDR3 sequences, over 20% seen once. The germline V gene has CDR1 MNHEY and CDR2 SMNVEV (reference sequence). This CDR3 contains 18 residues. The V and J ends lost 3 bases and 5 bases respectively, with 26 bases between them. This chain links TRBV27 with TRBJ2-7; either TRBD1 or TRBD2 may supply D (5 bases each). Material for sequencing was a population of CD138-negative cells sorted from bone marrow. This clonotype originated in a donor at least 40 years old with multiple myeloma. This CDR3 reads CASSFKGHKPGPGDEQYL. CDR3 DNA: TGTGCCAGCAGTTTTAAAGGGCATAAACCGGGACCTGGAGACGAGCAGTACTTA.